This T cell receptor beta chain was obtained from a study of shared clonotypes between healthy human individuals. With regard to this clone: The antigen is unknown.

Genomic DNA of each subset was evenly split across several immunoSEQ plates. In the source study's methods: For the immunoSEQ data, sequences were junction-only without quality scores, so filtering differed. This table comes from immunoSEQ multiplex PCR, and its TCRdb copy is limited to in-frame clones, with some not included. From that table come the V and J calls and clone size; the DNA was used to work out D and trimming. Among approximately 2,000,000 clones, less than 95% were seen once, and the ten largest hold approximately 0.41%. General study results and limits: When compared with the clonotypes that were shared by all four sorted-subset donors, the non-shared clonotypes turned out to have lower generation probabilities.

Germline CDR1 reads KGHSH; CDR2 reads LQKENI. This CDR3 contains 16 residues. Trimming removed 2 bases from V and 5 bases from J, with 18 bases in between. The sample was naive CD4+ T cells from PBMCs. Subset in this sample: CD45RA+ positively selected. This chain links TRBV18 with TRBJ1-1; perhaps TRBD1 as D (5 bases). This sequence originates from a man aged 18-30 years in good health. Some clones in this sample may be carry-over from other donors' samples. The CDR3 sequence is CASSPRGEIPTTEAFF. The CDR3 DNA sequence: TGTGCCAGCTCACCAAGAGGGGAGATACCCACGACTGAAGCTTTCTTT.